The present T cell receptor (beta chain) was sequenced within a study of T cell repertoires in cytomegalovirus infection. A single record per CDR3 protein comes from TCRdb applying MiXCR to the reads. The sample has about a million distinct CDR3 sequences, roughly 30% seen once. Germline V gene sequence: CDR1 SGHAT, CDR2 FQDESV (reference sequence). The CDR3 runs 14 residues. Trimming removed 1 base at V and 5 bases at J, with 11 bases between. Remarks on this clonotype: What it binds is not known.

The receptor's source is a human donor in good health (CMV status not recorded). Some clones in this sample may be carry-over from other donors' samples. The sequencing here drew on cultured CD8+ T cells from PBMCs, taken from culture after CMV antigen stimulation. The chain uses TRBV11-1 and TRBJ2-5; tentatively, D is TRBD2 (6 bases). CDR3 protein: CASSLVEAGETQYF. The CDR3 nucleotides read TGTGCCAGCAGCTTAGTGGAGGCGGGGGAGACCCAGTACTTC.